Listed below are T cell receptor beta chains from one sample, sequenced in a study of blood T cell repertoires in COVID-19. Clones were read by immunoSEQ multiplex PCR, and TCRdb kept only the in-frame ones, dropping some. Among 300,000 to 400,000 clones, around four fifths were seen once, and the ten largest hold almost 3%. The sample was peripheral blood. Every receptor here comes from a man aged 25-40 years with active or convalescent COVID-19. Both conserved end residues are part of each CDR3. Each record gives: V gene, D gene, J gene, clone size, CDR3 DNA, CDR3 protein. The D gene is left open where the match is weak. Size is stated for part of the rows, as once, few or many counts, or as a class when the clone is expanded.

TRBV7-2,TRBD2,TRBJ2-3,.,TGTGCCAGCAGCACGGGACTAGCGGGAGGATCAGATACGCAGTATTTT,CASSTGLAGGSDTQYF
TRBV10-1,.,TRBJ1-1,.,TGCGCCGACGGGGGGGCAGATTTGAACACTGAAGCTTTCTTT,CADGGADLNTEAFF
TRBV13,TRBD1,TRBJ2-7,.,TGTGCCAGCAGCATGGGGACAGGGGGCTTCTACGAGCAGTACTTC,CASSMGTGGFYEQYF
TRBV15,.,TRBJ1-1,.,TGTGCCACCAGTCCCCGGGGGGATTGGGCTGAAGCTTTCTTT,CATSPRGDWAEAFF
TRBV5-8,.,TRBJ2-7,.,TGTGCCAGCAGCCTCACACACTACGAGCAGTACTTC,CASSLTHYEQYF
TRBV5-6,.,TRBJ1-5,.,TGTGCCAGCAGCTTGGGGAGGGCGGCCCAGCATTTT,CASSLGRAAQHF
TRBV27,.,TRBJ2-3,.,TGTGCCAGCAGTTTATTCCTAGGTGTTAATTCGGATACGCAGTATTTT,CASSLFLGVNSDTQYF
TRBV7-9,.,TRBJ1-1,.,TGTGCCAGCAGCTTCGCGGGTTTTAGCACTGAAGCTTTCTTT,CASSFAGFSTEAFF
TRBV27,TRBD2,TRBJ2-7,few,TGTGCCAGCAGTGGAGGGGAGGGCCACGAGCAGTACTTC,CASSGGEGHEQYF
TRBV14,.,TRBJ2-5,.,TGTGCCAGCAGCCCCCTGGGCGCGACCCAGTACTTC,CASSPLGATQYF